This T cell receptor (beta chain) is from a study of beta chain features in type 1 diabetes. Study outcomes and limitations: Type 1 diabetes patients had moderately but significantly shorter TCRB CDR3s in all four CD4+ subsets. Sequencing of cDNA might inflate the share of cells that strongly express TCR. Among patients, naive, central memory and Treg TCRB repertoires appeared more similar than among healthy donors. Here, the possible influence of HLA type (on TCRB rearrangement) remained unresolved.

Expressed TCRB transcripts were sequenced because the entire RNA isolate underwent reverse transcription. Clones were sequenced by immunoSEQ multiplex PCR, and TCRdb holds only the in-frame ones, with some missing. This sample yields some 360,000 clones, of which over 8.5% are seen a single time; over 0.45% belongs to the top ten. This CDR3 has 13 residues. CDR1 is SGHTA and CDR2 is FQGNSA in the germline V gene. V was pared by 5 bases and J by 4 bases, with 10 bases between. There are many counts of this clone. Its target is unknown. The TCR comes from a man aged 30-40 years with type 1 diabetes. The chain is built from TRBV7-2 and TRBJ2-3; D gene ambiguous. The sequenced sample was central memory CD4+ T cells from blood. The CDR3 reads CASSPAFADTQYF. In DNA form, the CDR3 reads TGTGCCAGCAGCCCTGCGTTCGCAGATACGCAGTATTTT. Using reference TRBV7-2 and TRBJ2-3 for the parts outside the CDR3, the full variable domain is GAGVSQSPSNKVTEKGKDVELRCDPISGHTALYWYRQSLGQGLEFLIYFQGNSAPDKSGLPSDRFSAERTGGSVSTLTIQRTQQEDSAVYLCASSPAFADTQYFGPGTRLTVL.